Below are 5 T cell receptor beta chains sequenced from a single sample in a study of blood T cell repertoires in COVID-19. Some clones are missing from TCRdb's copy, which holds only in-frame ones; the method was immunoSEQ multiplex PCR. Of just over 60,000 clones listed, roughly 80% were seen once; the top ten hold just over 20%. Material: peripheral blood. These receptors were collected from a woman aged 80 or over with active or convalescent COVID-19.

This clone was seen only a few times. The chain carries TRBV4-1 and TRBJ1-1, with 10 positions matching TRBD1. Germline V gives CDR1 MGHRA, CDR2 YSYEKL. Trimming cost V 5 bases and J 1 base; bases outside gene matches: 1. The CDR3 contains 14 residues. The chain's CDR3 is CASSRDRGNTEAFF. CDR3 nucleotides: TGCGCCAGCAGCAGGGACAGGGGGAACACTGAAGCTTTCTTT.

The V call is TRBV7-2, the J call TRBJ1-5; D gene ambiguous. Germline assignment: CDR1 SGHTA and CDR2 FQGNSA. Trimming left V 5 bases short and J 0 bases short, with 14 bases between. The CDR3 is made up of 16 amino acids. CDR3 loop: CASSPPAGNSNQPQHF. The CDR3 region has the DNA TGTGCCAGCAGCCCCCCTGCGGGGAATAGCAATCAGCCCCAGCATTTT.

The V gene is TRBV6-1, the J gene TRBJ1-2; D is unclear. Trimming shortened V by 1 base and J by 6 bases, and 15 bases separated the two germline ends. This CDR3 comprises 15 residues. Germline CDR1 MNHNS, CDR2 SASEGT. The CDR3 region has the DNA TGTGCCAGCAGTGAAGGCAGCAGCCGGAGAAATGGCTACACCTTC. This translates into CASSEGSSRRNGYTF.

The genes are TRBV7-2 and TRBJ1-5; TRBD1 aligns across 8 bases. Germline loops: CDR1 SGHTA, CDR2 FQGNSA. Losses at the gene ends were 4 bases for V and 3 bases for J; bases not matched to a gene: 8. The CDR3 extends over 16 amino acids. The CDR3 reads CASSSPTGVNNQPQHF. The CDR3 DNA sequence: TGTGCCAGCAGCTCACCGACAGGGGTTAACAATCAGCCCCAGCATTTT.

The rearrangement joins TRBV3-1 (or the pseudogene TRBV3-2) to TRBJ1-1, with 7 bases that match TRBD1. Germline assignment: CDR1 LGHDT and CDR2 YNNKEL (reference sequence). J lost 2 bases, V lost 4 bases, and 4 bases had no gene match. The CDR3 contains 14 residues. CDR3 coding DNA: TGTGCCAGCAGCCGCCGGGACAGAAACACTGAAGCTTTCTTT. Translation: CASSRRDRNTEAFF.